Listed here are 2 T cell receptor beta chains from one sample, sequenced in a study of cytomegalovirus exposure and HLA in healthy donors. The PCR had 60 Vbeta and 13 Jbeta primers. The assay was immunoSEQ multiplex PCR, and TCRdb's table has in-frame clones only and misses some. The sample has about 120,000 clones, over 75% seen once. The sample comprised PBMCs. These receptors all come from a woman younger than 30 in good health and CMV-seronegative.

The genes are TRBV18 and TRBJ2-7, with 7 bases fitting TRBD1. This CDR3 has 14 residues. Germline V gene sequence: CDR1 KGHSH, CDR2 LQKENI. Unmatched junction bases numbered 6, after V lost 3 bases and J lost 4 bases. The CDR3 spells CASSPAGGRYEQYF. Here the CDR3 DNA reads TGTGCCAGCTCACCCGCAGGGGGTCGTTACGAGCAGTACTTC.

This sequence joins TRBV19 and TRBJ1-4, with unresolved D. The V end was cut by 5 bases, the J end by 0 bases, with 13 bases between. Germline assignment: CDR1 LNHDA and CDR2 SQIVND (reference sequence). The CDR3 covers 16 residues. This CDR3 is CASSVRYPATNEKLFF. DNA for the CDR3: TGTGCCAGTAGTGTCAGATACCCAGCAACTAATGAAAAACTGTTTTTT.